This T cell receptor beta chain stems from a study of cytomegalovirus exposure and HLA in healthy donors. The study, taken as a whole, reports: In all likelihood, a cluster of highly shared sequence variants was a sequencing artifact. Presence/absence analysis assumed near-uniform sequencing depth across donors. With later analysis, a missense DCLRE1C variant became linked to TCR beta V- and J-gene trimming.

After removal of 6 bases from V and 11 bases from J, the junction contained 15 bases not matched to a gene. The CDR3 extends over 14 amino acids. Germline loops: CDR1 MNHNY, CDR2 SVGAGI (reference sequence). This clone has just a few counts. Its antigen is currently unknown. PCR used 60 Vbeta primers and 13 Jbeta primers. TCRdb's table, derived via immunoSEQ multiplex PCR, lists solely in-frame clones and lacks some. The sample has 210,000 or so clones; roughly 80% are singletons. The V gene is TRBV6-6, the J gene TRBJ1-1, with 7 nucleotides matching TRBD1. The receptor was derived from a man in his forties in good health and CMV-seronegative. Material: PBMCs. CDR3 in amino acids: CASSLDRVMIMAFF. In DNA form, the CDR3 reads TGTGCCAGCAGCCTTGACAGGGTCATGATAATGGCTTTCTTT.